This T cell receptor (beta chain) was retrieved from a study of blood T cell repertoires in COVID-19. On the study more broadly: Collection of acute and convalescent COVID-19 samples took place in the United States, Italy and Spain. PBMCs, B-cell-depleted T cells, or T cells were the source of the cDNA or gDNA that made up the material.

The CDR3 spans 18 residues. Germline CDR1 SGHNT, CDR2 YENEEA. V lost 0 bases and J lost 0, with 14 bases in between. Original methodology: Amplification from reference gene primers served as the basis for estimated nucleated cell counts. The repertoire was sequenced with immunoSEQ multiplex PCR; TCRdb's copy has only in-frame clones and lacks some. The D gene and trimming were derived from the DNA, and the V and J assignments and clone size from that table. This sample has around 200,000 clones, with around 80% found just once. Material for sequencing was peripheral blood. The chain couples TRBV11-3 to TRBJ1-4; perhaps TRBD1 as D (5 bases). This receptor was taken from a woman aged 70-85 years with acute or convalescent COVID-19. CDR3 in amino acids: CASSLDEDTLSTNEKLFF. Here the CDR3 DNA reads TGTGCCAGCAGCTTAGATGAGGACACCTTATCAACTAATGAAAAACTGTTTTTT.